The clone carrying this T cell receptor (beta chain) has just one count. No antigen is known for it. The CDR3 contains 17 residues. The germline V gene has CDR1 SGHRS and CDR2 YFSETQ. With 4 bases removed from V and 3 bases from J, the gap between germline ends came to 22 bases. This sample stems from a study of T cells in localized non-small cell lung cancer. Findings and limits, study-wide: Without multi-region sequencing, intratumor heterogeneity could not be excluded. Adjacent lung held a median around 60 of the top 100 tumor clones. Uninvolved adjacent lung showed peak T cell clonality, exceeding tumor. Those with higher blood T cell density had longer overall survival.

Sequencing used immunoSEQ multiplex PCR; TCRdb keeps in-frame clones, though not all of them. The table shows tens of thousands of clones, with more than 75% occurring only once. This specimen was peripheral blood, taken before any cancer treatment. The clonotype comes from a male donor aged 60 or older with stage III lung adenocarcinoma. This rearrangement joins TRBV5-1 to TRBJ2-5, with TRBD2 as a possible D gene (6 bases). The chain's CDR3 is CASSHLGSGIEEETQYF. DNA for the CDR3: TGCGCCAGCAGCCACCTAGGTAGCGGAATTGAAGAAGAGACCCAGTACTTC.